What follows is one T cell receptor beta chain and its context. Its antigen is as yet unknown. CDR1 and CDR2 (germline): SGHNT, YYREEE (reference sequence). Germline trimming cut 0 bases from V and 4 bases from J; bases unmatched to any gene: 5. There are 15 residues in the CDR3. Donors were nominally healthy when sampled, though unrecorded immune exposures were likely. These data are taken from a study of cytomegalovirus exposure and HLA in healthy donors. The PCR used 60 Vbeta and 13 Jbeta primers. Profiling relied on immunoSEQ multiplex PCR, and the TCRdb table lists in-frame clones only, not all of them. The sample has under 200,000 clones; about 80% are singletons. Whole-study results and caveats: Owing to their indistinguishability, certain V segments, notably TRBV6-2 and TRBV6-3, were excluded. Among immune exposure information, only CMV serostatus was available.

Sequencing input: PBMCs. The chain joins TRBV5-4 to TRBJ2-5; 8 bases align to TRBD1. This TCR derives from a girl aged 10-17 years in good health and CMV-seropositive. CDR3: CASSLAQGGRETQYF. Here the CDR3 DNA reads TGTGCCAGCAGCTTGGCACAGGGGGGAAGAGAGACCCAGTACTTC.